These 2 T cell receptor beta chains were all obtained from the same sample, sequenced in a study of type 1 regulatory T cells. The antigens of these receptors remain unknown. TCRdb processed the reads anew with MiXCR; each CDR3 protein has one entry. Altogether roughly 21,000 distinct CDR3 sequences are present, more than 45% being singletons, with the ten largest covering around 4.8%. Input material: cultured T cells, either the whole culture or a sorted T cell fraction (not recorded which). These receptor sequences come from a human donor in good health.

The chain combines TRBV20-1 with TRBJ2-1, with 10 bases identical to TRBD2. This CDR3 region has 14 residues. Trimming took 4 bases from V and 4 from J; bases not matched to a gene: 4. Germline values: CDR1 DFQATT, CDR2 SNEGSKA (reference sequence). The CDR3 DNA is TGCAGTGCTACAACTAGCGGGGCGTACAATGAGCAGTTCTTC. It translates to CSATTSGAYNEQFF.

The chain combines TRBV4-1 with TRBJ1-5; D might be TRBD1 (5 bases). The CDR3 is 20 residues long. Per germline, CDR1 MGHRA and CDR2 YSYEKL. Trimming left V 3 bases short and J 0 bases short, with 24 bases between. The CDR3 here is CASSHYYRDGRHYSNQPQHF. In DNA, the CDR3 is TGCGCCAGCAGCCATTATTACCGGGACGGGAGACATTATAGCAATCAGCCCCAGCATTTT.